A selection of T cell receptor beta chains follows, all from one sample in a study of T cell responses to AZD1222 COVID-19 vaccine. The repertoire was sequenced with immunoSEQ multiplex PCR; TCRdb's copy has only in-frame clones and lacks some. The repertoire holds 140,000 to 150,000 clones, roughly 92% seen once, with roughly 1.8% in the top ten. The source was peripheral blood, collected on day 0 of AZD1222 vaccination. Receptors originate from an adult in good health. The CDR3 runs from the conserved cysteine through the conserved F or W. Each record gives: V gene, clone size, J gene, D gene, CDR3 length, CDR3 protein, CDR3 DNA. The D gene is left open where the match is weak. The size of a clone is reported for some rows only, either as once, few or many, or as a class for expanded clones.

v_gene: TRBV19; abundance: -; j_gene: TRBJ1-2; d_gene: -; len: 13; CDR3aa: CASTRPGKWGYTF; CDR3nt: TGTGCCAGTACCCGACCGGGGAAATGGGGCTACACCTTC
v_gene: TRBV4-1; abundance: -; j_gene: TRBJ2-2; d_gene: -; len: 14; CDR3aa: CASSQRDRTGELFF; CDR3nt: TGCGCCAGCAGCCAGCGGGACCGTACCGGGGAGCTGTTTTTT
v_gene: TRBV3-1/TRBV3-2; abundance: -; j_gene: TRBJ2-2; d_gene: -; len: 13; CDR3aa: CASSPGLGQVMFF; CDR3nt: TGTGCCAGCAGCCCAGGGTTGGGCCAAGTGATGTTTTTT
v_gene: TRBV15; abundance: -; j_gene: TRBJ2-6; d_gene: -; len: 15; CDR3aa: CATSGGAAGANVLTF; CDR3nt: TGTGCCACCAGCGGCGGGGCGGCTGGGGCCAACGTCCTGACTTTC
v_gene: TRBV15; abundance: -; j_gene: TRBJ1-5; d_gene: -; len: 19; CDR3aa: CATSRDLLAGFTSNQPQHF; CDR3nt: TGTGCCACCAGCAGAGATCTTCTGGCAGGGTTTACTAGCAATCAGCCCCAGCATTTT
v_gene: TRBV7-9; abundance: once; j_gene: TRBJ1-2; d_gene: -; len: 15; CDR3aa: CASSPRDTGNYGYTF; CDR3nt: TGTGCCAGCAGCCCAAGAGACACAGGGAACTATGGCTACACCTTC
v_gene: TRBV6-5; abundance: -; j_gene: TRBJ2-7; d_gene: -; len: 14; CDR3aa: CASRTDFSTYEQYF; CDR3nt: TGTGCCAGCAGGACAGACTTCAGTACCTACGAGCAGTACTTC
v_gene: TRBV5-1; abundance: -; j_gene: TRBJ1-4; d_gene: TRBD1; len: 14; CDR3aa: CASSPTGSEEKLFF; CDR3nt: TGCGCCAGCAGCCCGACAGGGTCCGAGGAAAAACTGTTTTTT
v_gene: TRBV15; abundance: once; j_gene: TRBJ1-1; d_gene: -; len: 15; CDR3aa: CATSRQTGMNTEAFF; CDR3nt: TGTGCCACCAGCAGACAGACGGGAATGAACACTGAAGCTTTCTTT
v_gene: TRBV18; abundance: -; j_gene: TRBJ2-2; d_gene: -; len: 14; CDR3aa: CASSPAQGSGELFF; CDR3nt: TGTGCCAGCTCACCCGCACAGGGCTCCGGGGAGCTGTTTTTT
v_gene: TRBV5-1; abundance: -; j_gene: TRBJ1-2; d_gene: -; len: 14; CDR3aa: CASSLGYGGYGYTF; CDR3nt: TGCGCCAGCAGCTTGGGATACGGAGGCTATGGCTACACCTTC
v_gene: TRBV3-1/TRBV3-2; abundance: -; j_gene: TRBJ2-7; d_gene: -; len: 12; CDR3aa: CASSPQGYEQYF; CDR3nt: TGTGCCAGCAGCCCCCAGGGCTACGAGCAGTACTTC
v_gene: TRBV4-1; abundance: -; j_gene: TRBJ2-7; d_gene: TRBD2; len: 15; CDR3aa: CASSPLAGISYEQYF; CDR3nt: TGCGCCAGCAGCCCCTTAGCGGGCATCTCCTACGAGCAGTACTTC
v_gene: TRBV28; abundance: -; j_gene: TRBJ1-4; d_gene: -; len: 14; CDR3aa: CASTLGAFNEKLFF; CDR3nt: TGTGCCAGCACCCTCGGGGCCTTTAATGAAAAACTGTTTTTT
v_gene: TRBV6-5; abundance: -; j_gene: TRBJ1-1; d_gene: TRBD1; len: 15; CDR3aa: CASSSRAQGVSEAFF; CDR3nt: TGTGCCAGCAGTTCTCGGGCACAGGGGGTATCTGAAGCTTTCTTT
v_gene: TRBV29-1; abundance: -; j_gene: TRBJ1-1; d_gene: -; len: 11; CDR3aa: CSVEGNTEAFF; CDR3nt: TGCAGCGTTGAAGGTAACACTGAAGCTTTCTTT
v_gene: TRBV9; abundance: -; j_gene: TRBJ1-2; d_gene: -; len: 13; CDR3aa: CASSSGPVYGYTF; CDR3nt: TGTGCCAGCAGCTCAGGCCCAGTCTATGGCTACACCTTC
v_gene: TRBV15; abundance: -; j_gene: TRBJ2-3; d_gene: TRBD1; len: 17; CDR3aa: CATSSQLGGLGTDTQYF; CDR3nt: TGTGCCACCAGCAGCCAACTAGGGGGCTTGGGCACAGATACGCAGTATTTT
v_gene: TRBV5-1; abundance: few; j_gene: TRBJ1-2; d_gene: -; len: 14; CDR3aa: CASSPLQGDYGYTF; CDR3nt: TGCGCCAGCAGCCCACTACAGGGAGACTATGGCTACACCTTC
v_gene: TRBV30; abundance: -; j_gene: TRBJ2-6; d_gene: -; len: 16; CDR3aa: CAWSATGASGANVLTF; CDR3nt: TGTGCCTGGAGCGCTACCGGAGCCTCTGGGGCCAACGTCCTGACTTTC
v_gene: TRBV25-1; abundance: -; j_gene: TRBJ1-4; d_gene: TRBD1; len: 15; CDR3aa: CASSGRGLPNEKLFF; CDR3nt: TGTGCCAGCAGTGGGAGGGGGCTCCCTAATGAAAAACTGTTTTTT
v_gene: TRBV18; abundance: -; j_gene: TRBJ2-1; d_gene: -; len: 17; CDR3aa: CASSPFRIGGQRNEQFF; CDR3nt: TGTGCCAGCTCACCATTTAGGATCGGGGGGCAGAGGAATGAGCAGTTCTTC
v_gene: TRBV5-1; abundance: -; j_gene: TRBJ1-1; d_gene: -; len: 16; CDR3aa: CASSLSTHQRNTEAFF; CDR3nt: TGCGCCAGCAGCTTGTCGACTCACCAGAGGAACACTGAAGCTTTCTTT
v_gene: TRBV6-5; abundance: -; j_gene: TRBJ1-1; d_gene: -; len: 11; CDR3aa: CASTEGTEAFF; CDR3nt: TGTGCCAGCACCGAGGGGACAGAAGCTTTCTTT
v_gene: TRBV25-1; abundance: -; j_gene: TRBJ2-7; d_gene: -; len: 13; CDR3aa: CASMGQGEAEQYF; CDR3nt: TGTGCCAGCATGGGGCAGGGGGAGGCCGAGCAGTACTTC
v_gene: TRBV5-1; abundance: -; j_gene: TRBJ2-7; d_gene: -; len: 14; CDR3aa: CASSWGSAAYEQYF; CDR3nt: TGCGCCAGCAGTTGGGGGAGCGCCGCCTACGAGCAGTACTTC
v_gene: TRBV12-3/TRBV12-4; abundance: once; j_gene: TRBJ2-7; d_gene: -; len: 9; CDR3aa: CASIGEQYF; CDR3nt: TGTGCCAGCATCGGCGAGCAGTACTTC
v_gene: TRBV5-6; abundance: -; j_gene: TRBJ2-2; d_gene: TRBD2; len: 15; CDR3aa: CASSFLAGVTGELFF; CDR3nt: TGTGCCAGCAGCTTTCTAGCGGGAGTCACCGGGGAGCTGTTTTTT
v_gene: TRBV18; abundance: -; j_gene: TRBJ2-7; d_gene: -; len: 16; CDR3aa: CASSPWGGDDSYEQYF; CDR3nt: TGTGCCAGCTCCCCATGGGGCGGAGACGATTCCTACGAGCAGTACTTC
v_gene: TRBV30; abundance: -; j_gene: TRBJ1-6; d_gene: TRBD1; len: 15; CDR3aa: CAWSYNRGPNSPLHF; CDR3nt: TGTGCCTGGAGTTATAACAGGGGACCTAATTCACCCCTCCACTTT
v_gene: TRBV5-1; abundance: -; j_gene: TRBJ2-5; d_gene: -; len: 13; CDR3aa: CASSVLGGQTQYF; CDR3nt: TGCGCCAGCAGCGTTCTTGGGGGGCAGACCCAGTACTTC
v_gene: TRBV6-4; abundance: -; j_gene: TRBJ2-1; d_gene: TRBD2; len: 16; CDR3aa: CASSPGGGSGDNEQFF; CDR3nt: TGTGCCAGCAGCCCCGGGGGAGGGAGCGGGGACAATGAGCAGTTCTTC
v_gene: TRBV5-6; abundance: -; j_gene: TRBJ2-2; d_gene: -; len: 15; CDR3aa: CASSPRDRNTGELFF; CDR3nt: TGTGCCAGCAGCCCACGGGACCGGAACACCGGGGAGCTGTTTTTT
v_gene: TRBV3-1/TRBV3-2; abundance: -; j_gene: TRBJ2-1; d_gene: -; len: 16; CDR3aa: CASSHRLEEYYNEQFF; CDR3nt: TGTGCCAGCAGCCACCGTCTGGAAGAGTACTACAATGAGCAGTTCTTC
v_gene: TRBV6-5; abundance: -; j_gene: TRBJ1-2; d_gene: -; len: 14; CDR3aa: CASSSDYGPYGYTF; CDR3nt: TGTGCCAGCAGCTCCGATTACGGACCCTATGGCTACACCTTC
v_gene: TRBV3-1/TRBV3-2; abundance: -; j_gene: TRBJ1-1; d_gene: -; len: 15; CDR3aa: CASSQDWGFNTEAFF; CDR3nt: TGTGCCAGCAGCCAAGATTGGGGGTTCAACACTGAAGCTTTCTTT
v_gene: TRBV7-8; abundance: -; j_gene: TRBJ2-7; d_gene: -; len: 13; CDR3aa: CASSPRVSYEQYF; CDR3nt: TGTGCCAGCAGCCCAAGGGTATCCTACGAGCAGTACTTC
v_gene: TRBV5-1; abundance: -; j_gene: TRBJ2-7; d_gene: -; len: 14; CDR3aa: CASSLVLEAYEQYF; CDR3nt: TGCGCCAGCAGCTTGGTCCTAGAAGCCTACGAGCAGTACTTC
v_gene: TRBV10-3; abundance: once; j_gene: TRBJ2-7; d_gene: TRBD1; len: 13; CDR3aa: CAISPGQGYEQYF; CDR3nt: TGTGCCATCAGCCCGGGACAGGGATACGAGCAGTACTTC
v_gene: TRBV27; abundance: -; j_gene: TRBJ1-2; d_gene: -; len: 11; CDR3aa: CASGDGYGYTF; CDR3nt: TGTGCCAGCGGAGACGGCTATGGCTACACCTTC
v_gene: TRBV5-1; abundance: -; j_gene: TRBJ1-6; d_gene: -; len: 13; CDR3aa: CASSLSGESPLHF; CDR3nt: TGCGCCAGCAGCTTATCTGGGGAATCACCCCTCCACTTT
v_gene: TRBV30; abundance: -; j_gene: TRBJ2-3; d_gene: -; len: 10; CDR3aa: CAWGVPTQYF; CDR3nt: TGTGCCTGGGGGGTTCCCACGCAGTATTTT
v_gene: TRBV15; abundance: -; j_gene: TRBJ2-1; d_gene: TRBD2; len: 19; CDR3aa: CATSRAHLNSGSSYNEQFF; CDR3nt: TGTGCCACCAGCAGGGCCCACCTAAATAGCGGGAGCTCCTACAATGAGCAGTTCTTC
v_gene: TRBV3-1/TRBV3-2; abundance: -; j_gene: TRBJ2-5; d_gene: -; len: 12; CDR3aa: CASSPPGETQYF; CDR3nt: TGTGCCAGCAGCCCGCCGGGAGAGACCCAGTACTTC